Listed below are T cell receptor beta chains from one sample, sequenced in a study of T cell responses to AZD1222 COVID-19 vaccine. Here immunoSEQ multiplex PCR was the method, and the copy in TCRdb shows in-frame clones only, minus some. In the table there are 130,000 to 150,000 clones, under 95% of which are singletons. The sequencing here drew on peripheral blood, taken on day 0 of AZD1222 vaccination. The receptors here all came from an adult in good health. CDR3s include the opening cysteine and the closing phenylalanine or tryptophan. Each record gives: clone size, D gene, V gene, J gene, CDR3 DNA, CDR3 protein. D genes are given only for firm matches. The listing skips clone size in some rows; elsewhere it reads once, few, many or a size class.

once	TRBD2	TRBV7-3	TRBJ2-1	TGTGCCAGCAGCCCCAGGACTAGCGGGTACGAGCAGTTCTTC	CASSPRTSGYEQFF
NA	TRBD1	TRBV7-3	TRBJ1-1	TGTGCCAGCAGCGAGACAGGGTCCCCGGCTGAAGCTTTCTTT	CASSETGSPAEAFF
NA	NA	TRBV6-1	TRBJ1-2	TGTGCCAGCAGTGAGGGCCCGGGGGAGGACTATGGCTACACCTTC	CASSEGPGEDYGYTF
NA	NA	TRBV14	TRBJ1-5	TGTGCCAGCAGCCAATGGAGCAATCAGCCCCAGCATTTT	CASSQWSNQPQHF
NA	TRBD1	TRBV2	TRBJ1-2	TGTGCCAGCAGTGAATTAGGACAGGTTGTAGAGGGCTACACCTTC	CASSELGQVVEGYTF
NA	TRBD2	TRBV7-8	TRBJ2-5	TGTGCCAGCAGCTTAGAAGGACTAGCGGGAGAGACCCAGTACTTC	CASSLEGLAGETQYF
NA	NA	TRBV28	TRBJ2-1	TGTGCCAGCAGTTTCCTCGGGGGGCGGAACAAGGAGCAGTTCTTC	CASSFLGGRNKEQFF
NA	NA	TRBV15	TRBJ1-3	TGTGCCACCAGCAGGAGCTCTGGAAACACCATATATTTT	CATSRSSGNTIYF
NA	NA	TRBV18	TRBJ1-6	TGTGCCAGCTCACCAATGGCGACAGCGAATTCACCCCTCCACTTT	CASSPMATANSPLHF
NA	NA	TRBV11-2	TRBJ2-7	TGTGCCAGCAGCTTATCCCCCAGGACCTACGAGCAGTACTTC	CASSLSPRTYEQYF
NA	TRBD1	TRBV4-2	TRBJ1-6	TGTGCCAGCAGCCAGTCCAATGACAGGGTTACTTCACCCCTCCACTTT	CASSQSNDRVTSPLHF
NA	NA	TRBV15	TRBJ2-1	TGTGCCACCAGCCCCCGTCACGCGAGCTCCTACAATGAGCAGTTCTTC	CATSPRHASSYNEQFF
few	NA	TRBV15	TRBJ2-7	TGTGCCACCAGCCCCTGGCCTCCGGGACGGAGCTCCTACGAGCAGTACTTC	CATSPWPPGRSSYEQYF
NA	NA	TRBV5-4	TRBJ1-1	TGTGCCAGCAGCTTGCGATGGGGGCGGTACACTGAAGCTTTCTTT	CASSLRWGRYTEAFF
few	TRBD1	TRBV6-2/TRBV6-3	TRBJ2-5	TGTGCCAGCAGTTCCTTCCGGGACAGGGTACAAGAGACCCAGTACTTC	CASSSFRDRVQETQYF
NA	NA	TRBV20-1	TRBJ1-5	TGCAGTGCTAGTCTCCGGGGGCAGCCCCAGCATTTT	CSASLRGQPQHF
NA	TRBD1	TRBV19	TRBJ1-1	TGTGCCAGTAGTATCACAGGGGTTAGGGGGAACACTGAAGCTTTCTTT	CASSITGVRGNTEAFF
NA	TRBD1	TRBV9	TRBJ2-7	TGTGCCAGCAGCGGGGGGGACAGGGTCACCGAGCAGTACTTC	CASSGGDRVTEQYF
NA	NA	TRBV7-8	TRBJ2-3	TGTGCCAGCAGCCCGGCTTGGGGGGGGGCCGTAGATACGCAGTATTTT	CASSPAWGGAVDTQYF
NA	TRBD1	TRBV7-2	TRBJ2-3	TGTGCCAGCAGCTTCCGGGACAGGGGAGATACGCAGTATTTT	CASSFRDRGDTQYF
NA	NA	TRBV11-2	TRBJ1-2	TGTGCCACCCGGCCTCCACTCGAGGATGGCTACACCTTC	CATRPPLEDGYTF
NA	TRBD2	TRBV7-2	TRBJ2-1	TGTGCCACCACCCCCCTCGGGGGGAGGGATGAGCAGTTCTTC	CATTPLGGRDEQFF